The 29 T cell receptor beta chains below come from one sample, sequenced in a study of shared clonotypes between healthy human individuals. Sequencing was performed with immunoSEQ multiplex PCR; in TCRdb, only in-frame clones are kept and a portion is missing. The sample includes about 1 million clones, roughly 80% seen only once; the top ten take 1.4% to 1.5%. What was sequenced was memory CD4+ T cells sorted from blood. Subset defined: CD45RA-negative fraction. The receptors here all came from a young man in good health.

Only one count was recorded for this clone. The rearrangement joins TRBV10-3 to TRBJ2-1; possible D gene TRBD2, 6 bases. V was clipped by 5 bases and J by 4 bases, with 15 bases between them. The CDR3 totals 15 residues. Germline values: CDR1 ENHRY, CDR2 SYGVKD. CDR3 loop: CAISPQSGEYNEQFF. CDR3 DNA: TGTGCCATCAGTCCCCAGTCGGGGGAGTACAATGAGCAGTTCTTC.

J is TRBJ2-2 and V is TRBV5-8; TRBD1 aligns across 7 bases. The CDR3 covers 15 residues. Germline V gene sequence: CDR1 SGHTS, CDR2 YDEGEE. The V and J ends lost 4 bases and 5 bases, in that order; junction bases with no gene match: 8. CDR3 sequence reads: CASSPGQPKTGELFF. The CDR3 nucleotides read TGTGCCAGCAGCCCGGGACAGCCAAAAACCGGGGAGCTGTTTTTT.

On this clone itself: One end of the junction fails to match germline, which may point to a read error. This chain connects TRBV6-5 to TRBJ2-7; no clear D gene. Germline lookup yields CDR1 MNHEY and CDR2 SVGAGI. The CDR3 has 13 amino acids. The CDR3 nucleotides are TGTGCCAGCAGTTACGGGTCCTCCTACGAGCAGTGCTTC. It yields the protein CASSYGSSYEQCF.

The rearrangement uses TRBV9 and TRBJ2-3; 9 bases map to TRBD2. CDR3 length equals 16 residues. The trim removed 0 bases at V and 5 bases at J, leaving 7 bases unmatched. From germline, CDR1 is SGDLS and CDR2 YYNGEE. For the CDR3, the DNA is TGTGCCAGCAGCGTAGCTCGGGGACTAGCCGGAGATACGCAGTATTTT. Amino acid sequence: CASSVARGLAGDTQYF.

The J gene is TRBJ2-1, the V gene TRBV5-1, with 11 bases aligning to TRBD2. The CDR3 totals 16 residues. V was clipped by 3 bases and J by 6 bases; unmatched bases: 8. Germline CDR1 reads SGHRS; CDR2 reads YFSETQ. CDR3 nucleotides: TGCGCCAGCAGCTCGGCCGGGACTAGCGGTACCAATGAGCAGTTCTTC. As protein: CASSSAGTSGTNEQFF.

The chain combines TRBV5-5 with TRBJ1-2; TRBD1 matches at 9 bases. The CDR3 length is 15 residues. V dropped 2 bases and J dropped 4; count of bases not matched to a gene: 6. Germline V gives CDR1 SGHKS, CDR2 YYEKEE (reference sequence). The CDR3 here is CASSFSGQGRYGYTF. CDR3 nucleotides: TGTGCCAGCAGCTTCTCGGGACAGGGCCGCTATGGCTACACCTTC.

This clone occurred once. The chain combines TRBV25-1 with TRBJ2-3, with a possible D match to TRBD2 (6 bases). V was pared by 7 bases and J by 0 bases, with 8 bases between. The CDR3 loop spans 13 amino acids. In germline, CDR1 is MGHDK, CDR2 SYGVNS. The CDR3 spells CASTGRSTDTQYF. CDR3 DNA sequence: TGTGCCAGCACAGGGAGGAGCACAGATACGCAGTATTTT. Using reference TRBV25-1 and TRBJ2-3 for the parts outside the CDR3, the full variable domain is EADIYQTPRYLVIGTGKKITLECSQTMGHDKMYWYQQDPGMELHLIHYSYGVNSTEKGDLSSESTVSRIRTEHFPLTLESARPSHTSQYLCASTGRSTDTQYFGPGTRLTVL.

Only one count was recorded for this clone. The CDR3 spells CASSESRAYSYNEQFF. Here the CDR3 DNA reads TGCGCCAGCAGTGAGTCGAGGGCCTACTCCTACAATGAGCAGTTCTTC. The chain has TRBV10-1 and TRBJ2-1; D is perhaps TRBD2 (5 bases). This CDR3 contains 16 residues. The V end lost 0 bases, the J end lost 0 bases, and 9 bases lay between the germline ends. CDR1 is WNHNN and CDR2 is SYGVQD in the germline V gene (reference sequence).

The chain carries TRBV4-1 and TRBJ2-4; possibly TRBD2 for D (6 bases). Per the germline V gene, CDR1 is MGHRA and CDR2 is YSYEKL. V lost 1 base, J lost 0 bases, and 7 bases lay in between. The CDR3 is 15 amino acids. CDR3 DNA sequence: TGCGCCAGCAGCCAAGTAGCGGTAGCCAAAAACATTCAGTACTTC. Translating gives CASSQVAVAKNIQYF.

V and J are TRBV18 and TRBJ2-7; D is undetermined. V was pared by 4 bases and J by 6 bases, with 7 bases between. Germline-derived CDR1 and CDR2 are KGHSH and LQKENI. CDR3 length: 11 residues. CDR3 coding DNA: TGTGCCAGCTCACTAACCATCGAGCAGTACTTC. Encoded protein: CASSLTIEQYF.

This clone has only one observation. The chain recombines TRBV19 with TRBJ1-3, with TRBD1 matching 8 bases. Germline V lookup: CDR1 LNHDA, CDR2 SQIVND (reference sequence). The CDR3 is made up of 16 amino acids. Losses at the gene ends were 5 bases for V and 6 bases for J; bases not matched to a gene: 12. CDR3 coding DNA: TGTGCCAGTAGTCGCGGACAGGGAGTGAAAGCAAACACCATATATTTT. Amino acid sequence: CASSRGQGVKANTIYF.

The chain uses TRBV30 and TRBJ2-7; 11 positions agree with TRBD2. With V trimmed by 4 bases and J by 5 bases, 7 bases remained unmatched. CDR1 and CDR2 (germline): GTSNPN, SVGIG (reference sequence). CDR3 length: 14 amino acids. The CDR3 sequence is CAWTLSGRANEQYF. In nucleotides, the CDR3 is TGTGCCTGGACCCTTAGCGGGAGGGCCAACGAGCAGTACTTC.

This sequence joins TRBV7-9 and TRBJ2-5; a possible D gene is TRBD1 (5 bases). Germline values: CDR1 SEHNR, CDR2 FQNEAQ (reference sequence). V was pared by 2 bases and J by 5 bases, with 12 bases between. The CDR3 is 14 residues long. CDR3 region: CASSLYQGRETQYF. For the CDR3, the DNA is TGTGCCAGCAGCTTATATCAGGGCCGGGAGACCCAGTACTTC. The variable domain in full, completed from reference TRBV7-9 and TRBJ2-5, reads DTGVSQNPRHKITKRGQNVTFRCDPISEHNRLYWYRQTLGQGPEFLTYFQNEAQLEKSRLLSDRFSAERPKGSFSTLEIQRTEQGDSAMYLCASSLYQGRETQYFGPGTRLLVL.

This chain connects TRBV5-1 to TRBJ2-2; D call uncertain. Trimming shortened V by 5 bases and J by 5 bases, and 13 bases separated the two germline ends. The CDR3 consists of 14 residues. From germline, CDR1 is SGHRS and CDR2 YFSETQ. CDR3 in DNA: TGCGCCAGCAGTTTGAAGACGGTGACCGGGGAGCTGTTTTTT. Protein sequence: CASSLKTVTGELFF.

The rearrangement joins TRBV5-6 to TRBJ2-5; 8 nucleotides align to TRBD1. J was trimmed by 4 bases and V by 2 bases; bases with no gene match: 10. Germline CDR1 SGHDT, CDR2 YYEEEE. CDR3 length: 16 residues. The CDR3 region has the DNA TGTGCCAGCAGCTTCCCCCAGGGGGCTAAACTAGAGACCCAGTACTTC. As protein: CASSFPQGAKLETQYF. The whole variable domain, remainder taken from reference TRBV5-6 and TRBJ2-5, is DAGVTQSPTHLIKTRGQQVTLRCSPKSGHDTVSWYQQALGQGPQFIFQYYEEEERQRGNFPDRFSGHQFPNYSSELNVNALLLGDSALYLCASSFPQGAKLETQYFGPGTRLLVL.

A remark on this clone: Distinct nucleotide sequences in the sample also encode this CDR3. The rearrangement links TRBV5-6 to TRBJ2-7; D unresolved. Germline CDR1 is SGHDT and CDR2 is YYEEEE. Trimming shortened V by 0 bases and J by 3 bases, and 7 bases separated the two germline ends. The CDR3 is made up of 13 amino acids. CDR3 bases: TGTGCCAGCAGCTTGGTAGGCATCTACGAGCAGTACTTC. Residues: CASSLVGIYEQYF.

The V and J genes are TRBV5-1 and TRBJ2-4; 8 bases line up with TRBD1. The CDR3 has 12 residues. Germline CDR1 SGHRS, CDR2 YFSETQ. Trimming cost V 3 bases and J 15 bases; bases outside gene matches: 8. The CDR3 DNA reads as TGCGCCAGCAGCTCGGACAGGGTTGTAAGGTACTTC. This codes for CASSSDRVVRYF.

Many counts were recorded for this clone. J is TRBJ2-7 and V is TRBV21-1. TRBV21-1 is given as a pseudogene. The CDR3 consists of 13 residues. The CDR3 spells CASSKGDSYEQYF. The DNA of the CDR3 is TGTGCCAGCAGCAAAGGGGACTCCTACGAGCAGTACTTC.

The chain has TRBV10-3 and TRBJ1-6; D perhaps matches TRBD1 (6 bases). The germline V and J ends were trimmed by 3 bases and 6 bases, with 15 bases remaining between them. CDR1 and CDR2 from the germline V gene are ENHRY and SYGVKD. The CDR3 extends over 16 amino acids. Here the CDR3 DNA reads TGTGCCATCAGTGAATTAGTGGACAGCCCTAATTCACCCCTCCACTTT. Its translation is CAISELVDSPNSPLHF.

The chain has TRBV5-1 and TRBJ1-3; no clear D gene. The V end was cut by 0 bases, the J end by 0 bases, with 10 bases between. Germline assignment: CDR1 SGHRS and CDR2 YFSETQ. The CDR3 is 16 amino acids. The DNA of the CDR3 is TGCGCCAGCAGCTTGGGACGCCCGAACTCTGGAAACACCATATATTTT. Translating gives CASSLGRPNSGNTIYF.

The genes are TRBV5-4 and TRBJ2-1, with D hard to call. Germline CDR1 SGHNT, CDR2 YYREEE (reference sequence). V gave up 4 bases and J gave up 8 bases, with 13 bases separating them. The length of the CDR3 is 13 residues. The CDR3 reads CASSAEAWDEQFF. CDR3 bases: TGTGCCAGCAGCGCGGAAGCTTGGGATGAGCAGTTCTTC. Full variable domain (missing parts from reference TRBV5-4 and TRBJ2-1): ETGVTQSPTHLIKTRGQQVTLRCSSQSGHNTVSWYQQALGQGPQFIFQYYREEENGRGNFPPRFSGLQFPNYSSELNVNALELDDSALYLCASSAEAWDEQFFGPGTRLTVL.

About this clone: The junction departs from the called germline gene at one end, perhaps through a read error. This chain connects TRBV5-1 to TRBJ1-1; 7 bases align to TRBD1. Germline CDR1 reads SGHRS; CDR2 reads YFSETQ. The CDR3 is 15 amino acids. In DNA, the CDR3 is TGCGCCAGCAGCTCGAATGACAGGGTGAAGACTGAAGCTTTCTTT. Amino acid sequence: CASSSNDRVKTEAFF.

This clone was observed many times. This sample also contains other DNA sequences that code for the same CDR3. The chain recombines TRBV29-1 with TRBJ1-1; 8 bases are shared with TRBD1. V shed 7 bases, J shed 5 bases, and the junction held 3 bases outside the gene matches. The CDR3 spans 11 residues. Germline CDR1 is SQVTM and CDR2 is ANQGSEA. CDR3 coding DNA: TGCAGCGCGTACAGGGGGACTGAAGCTTTCTTT. Translated: CSAYRGTEAFF.

The chain combines TRBV27 with TRBJ2-7; 8 bases map to TRBD1. The ends lost 5 bases at V and 0 bases at J; junction bases unmatched: 9. The germline V gene encodes CDR1 MNHEY and CDR2 SMNVEV (reference sequence). The CDR3 extends over 16 amino acids. CDR3 bases: TGTGCCAGCAGTCCGGTGGACAGGGTCAGCTCCTACGAGCAGTACTTC. Translating it yields CASSPVDRVSSYEQYF.

The chain joins TRBV27 to TRBJ1-2; the match to TRBD1 covers 8 bases. The J segment lost 4 bases and the V segment lost 5 bases, leaving 3 bases of the junction unmatched. Germline V CDR1 and CDR2: MNHEY, SMNVEV (reference sequence). The CDR3 has 13 amino acids. CDR3 in DNA: TGTGCCAGCAGTCCCGACAGGGGCTATGGCTACACCTTC. It translates to CASSPDRGYGYTF.

This clone was counted at least ten times. The gene calls are TRBV2 and TRBJ2-6; D is tentatively TRBD1 or TRBD2 (7 bases each). V shed 2 bases and J shed 3 bases, with 14 bases lying between them. The CDR3 length is 17 residues. Per germline, CDR1 SNHLY and CDR2 FYNNEI. CDR3 region: CASSEKGRGLGANVLTF. The CDR3 DNA follows: TGTGCCAGCAGTGAAAAGGGGAGGGGGCTTGGGGCCAACGTCCTGACTTTC.

CDR3 sequence: CASITGGGQGSQPQHF. CDR3 sequence (DNA): TGTGCCAGCATCACAGGGGGTGGACAGGGAAGCCAGCCCCAGCATTTT. The gene calls are TRBV28 and TRBJ1-5; TRBD1 aligns across 8 bases. J gave up 7 bases and V 7 bases, and 15 bases lay outside the gene matches. Per the germline V gene, CDR1 is MDHEN and CDR2 is SYDVKM. The CDR3 length is 16 residues.

The chain employs TRBV28 and TRBJ1-6; weak D call: TRBD1 (5 bases). Germline V CDR1 and CDR2: MDHEN, SYDVKM. The CDR3 spans 13 residues. Trimming removed 7 bases at V and 11 bases at J, with 15 bases between. Here the CDR3 DNA reads TGTGCCAGCAAGTACTCAGGGCGCGCACCCCTCCACTTT. Amino acids: CASKYSGRAPLHF.

This clone was detected many times. The J gene is TRBJ1-1, the V gene TRBV4-3; D not resolved. The length of the CDR3 is 17 residues. Trimming removed 4 bases at V and 0 bases at J, with 18 bases between. Per germline, CDR1 LGHNA and CDR2 YSLEER. The CDR3 nucleotides read TGCGCCAGCAGCCTTGAAAGTGGCGGTAGTTTGAACACTGAAGCTTTCTTT. It codes for CASSLESGGSLNTEAFF.